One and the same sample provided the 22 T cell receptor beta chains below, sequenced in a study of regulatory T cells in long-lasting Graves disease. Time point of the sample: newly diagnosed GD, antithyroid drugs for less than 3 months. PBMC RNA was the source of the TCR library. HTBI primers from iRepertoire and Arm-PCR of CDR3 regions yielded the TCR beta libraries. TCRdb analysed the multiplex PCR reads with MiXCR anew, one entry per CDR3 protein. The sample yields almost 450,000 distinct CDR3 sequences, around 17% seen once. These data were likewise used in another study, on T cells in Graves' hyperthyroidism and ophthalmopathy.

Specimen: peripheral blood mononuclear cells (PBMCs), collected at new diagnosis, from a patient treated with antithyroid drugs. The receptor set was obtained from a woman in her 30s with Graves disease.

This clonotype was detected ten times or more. CDR3 DNA sequence: TGTGCCAGCAGCTTGGAAGGGGCGCTTGGCTCACCCCTCCACTTT. This encodes CASSLEGALGSPLHF. The V gene is TRBV5-5, the J gene TRBJ1-6, with a tentative D call TRBD1 (5 bases). Trimming pared 0 bases from V and 10 bases from J, leaving 14 bases between. Germline lookup yields CDR1 SGHKS and CDR2 YYEKEE (reference sequence). The CDR3 spans 15 residues.

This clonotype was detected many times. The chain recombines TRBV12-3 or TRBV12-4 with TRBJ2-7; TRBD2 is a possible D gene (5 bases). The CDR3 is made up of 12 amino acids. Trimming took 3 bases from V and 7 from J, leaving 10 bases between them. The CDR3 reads CASSFGGSEQYF. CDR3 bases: TGTGCCAGCAGTTTTGGTGGGAGTGAGCAGTACTTC.

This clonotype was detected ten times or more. The CDR3 sequence: CASNYIAADTQYF. CDR3 bases: TGTGCCAGCAACTATATAGCAGCAGATACGCAGTATTTT. The chain is built from TRBV7-2 and TRBJ2-3, with D unresolved. From germline, CDR1 is SGHTA and CDR2 FQGNSA. V lost 7 bases, J lost 4 bases, and 12 bases lay in between. CDR3 length equals 13 residues.

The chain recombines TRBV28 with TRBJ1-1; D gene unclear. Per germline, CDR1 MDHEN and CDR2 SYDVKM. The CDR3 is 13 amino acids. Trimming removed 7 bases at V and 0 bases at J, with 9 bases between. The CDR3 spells CASKIHMNTEAFF. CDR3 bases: TGTGCCAGCAAGATACATATGAACACTGAAGCTTTCTTT.

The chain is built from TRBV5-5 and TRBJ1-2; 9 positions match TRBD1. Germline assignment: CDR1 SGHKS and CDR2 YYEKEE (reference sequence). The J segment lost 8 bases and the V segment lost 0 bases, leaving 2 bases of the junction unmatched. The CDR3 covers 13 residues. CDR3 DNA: TGTGCCAGCAGCTTGGACAGGGGGCTCGGCTACACCTTC. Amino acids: CASSLDRGLGYTF.

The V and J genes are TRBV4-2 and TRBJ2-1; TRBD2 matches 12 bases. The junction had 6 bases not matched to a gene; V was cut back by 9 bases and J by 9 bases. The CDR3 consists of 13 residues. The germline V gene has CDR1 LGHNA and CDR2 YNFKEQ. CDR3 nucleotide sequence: TGTGCCAGTCGGACTAGCGGGAATGGTGAGCAGTTCTTC. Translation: CASRTSGNGEQFF.

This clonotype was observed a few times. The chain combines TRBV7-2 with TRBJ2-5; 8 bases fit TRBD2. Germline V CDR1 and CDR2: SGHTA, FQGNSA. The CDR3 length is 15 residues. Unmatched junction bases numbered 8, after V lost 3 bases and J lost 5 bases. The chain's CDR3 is CASSFDSGKAETQYF. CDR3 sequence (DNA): TGTGCCAGCAGCTTTGATAGCGGGAAAGCGGAGACCCAGTACTTC.

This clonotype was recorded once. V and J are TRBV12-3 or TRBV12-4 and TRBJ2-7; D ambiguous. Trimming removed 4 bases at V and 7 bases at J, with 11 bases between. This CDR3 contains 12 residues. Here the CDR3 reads CASSSKTGEQYF. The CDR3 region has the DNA TGTGCCAGCAGTTCCAAAACTGGGGAGCAGTACTTC.

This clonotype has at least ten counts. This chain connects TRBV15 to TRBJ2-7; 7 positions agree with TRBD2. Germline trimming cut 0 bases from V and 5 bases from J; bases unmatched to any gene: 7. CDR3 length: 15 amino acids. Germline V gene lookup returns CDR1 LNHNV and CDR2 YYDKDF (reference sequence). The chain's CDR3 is CATSRDRGRVDEQYF. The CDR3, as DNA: TGTGCCACCAGCAGAGATCGCGGGAGAGTGGACGAGCAGTACTTC.

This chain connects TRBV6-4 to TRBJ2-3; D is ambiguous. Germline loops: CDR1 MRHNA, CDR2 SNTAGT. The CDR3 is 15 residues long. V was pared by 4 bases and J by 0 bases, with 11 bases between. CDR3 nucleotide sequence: TGTGCCAGCAGTGTGGGGTCCACAAGCACAGATACGCAGTATTTT. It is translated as CASSVGSTSTDTQYF.

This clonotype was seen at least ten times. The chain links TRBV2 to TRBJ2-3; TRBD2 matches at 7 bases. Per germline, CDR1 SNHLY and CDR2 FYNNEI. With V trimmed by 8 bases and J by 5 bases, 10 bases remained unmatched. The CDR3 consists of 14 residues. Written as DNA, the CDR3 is TGTGCCAGCGGCTTCGGCACGGGGGGAGATACGCAGTATTTT. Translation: CASGFGTGGDTQYF.

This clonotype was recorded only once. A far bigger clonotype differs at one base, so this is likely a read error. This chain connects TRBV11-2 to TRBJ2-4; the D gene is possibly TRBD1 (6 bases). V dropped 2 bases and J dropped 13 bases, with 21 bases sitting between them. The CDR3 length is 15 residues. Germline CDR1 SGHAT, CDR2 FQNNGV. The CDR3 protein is CASSLRPGVYNEQYF. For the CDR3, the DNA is TGTGCCAGCAGCTTAAGGCCAGGGGTGTACAATGAGCAGTACTTC.

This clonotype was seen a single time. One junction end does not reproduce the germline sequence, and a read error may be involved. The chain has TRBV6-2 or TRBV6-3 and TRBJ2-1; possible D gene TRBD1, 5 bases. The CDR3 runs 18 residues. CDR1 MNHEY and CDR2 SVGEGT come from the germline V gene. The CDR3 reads CASSHLGQAKRPYNEQSF. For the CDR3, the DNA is TGTGCCAGCAGTCACTTAGGACAAGCGAAAAGGCCCTACAATGAGCAGTCCTTC.

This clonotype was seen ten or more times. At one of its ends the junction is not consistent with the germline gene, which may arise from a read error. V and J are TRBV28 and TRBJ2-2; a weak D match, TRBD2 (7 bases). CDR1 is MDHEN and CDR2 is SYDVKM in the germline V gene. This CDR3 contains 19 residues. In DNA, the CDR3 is TGTGCCAGCCGCGGGGGCCCCCGAGTGGGAAGGCAGAACCCCGGGGAGCTGTTTTTT. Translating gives CASRGGPRVGRQNPGELFF. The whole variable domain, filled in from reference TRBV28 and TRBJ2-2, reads DVKVTQSSRYLVKRTGEKVFLECVQDMDHENMFWYRQDPGLGLRLIYFSYDVKMKEKGDIPEGYSVSREKKERFSLILESASTNQTSMYLCASRGGPRVGRQNPGELFFGEGSRLTVL.

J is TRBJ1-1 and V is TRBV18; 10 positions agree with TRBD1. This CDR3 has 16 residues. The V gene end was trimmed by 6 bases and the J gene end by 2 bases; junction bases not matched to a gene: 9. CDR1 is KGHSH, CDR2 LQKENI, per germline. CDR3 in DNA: TGTGCCAGCTCTCAACGGGACAGGGGAGTAAACACTGAAGCTTTCTTT. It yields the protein CASSQRDRGVNTEAFF.

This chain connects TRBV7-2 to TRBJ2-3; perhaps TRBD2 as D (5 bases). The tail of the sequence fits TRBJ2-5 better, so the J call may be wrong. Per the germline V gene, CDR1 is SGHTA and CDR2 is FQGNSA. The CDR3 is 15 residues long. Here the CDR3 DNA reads TGTGCCAGCAGGACCGGTACCCAGAGGGTCGAGACCCAGTACTTC. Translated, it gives CASRTGTQRVETQYF.

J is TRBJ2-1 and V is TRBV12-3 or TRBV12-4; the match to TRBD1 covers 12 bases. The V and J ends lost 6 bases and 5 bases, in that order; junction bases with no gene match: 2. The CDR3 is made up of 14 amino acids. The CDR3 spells CASRGQGADNEQFF. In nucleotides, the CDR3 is TGTGCCAGCAGGGGACAGGGGGCAGACAATGAGCAGTTCTTC.

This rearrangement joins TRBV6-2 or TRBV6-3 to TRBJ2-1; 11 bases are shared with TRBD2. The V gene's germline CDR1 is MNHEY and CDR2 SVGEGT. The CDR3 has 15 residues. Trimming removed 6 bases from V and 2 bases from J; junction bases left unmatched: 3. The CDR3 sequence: CASRTSGRPYNEQFF. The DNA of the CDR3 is TGTGCCAGCAGAACTAGCGGGAGACCCTACAATGAGCAGTTCTTC.

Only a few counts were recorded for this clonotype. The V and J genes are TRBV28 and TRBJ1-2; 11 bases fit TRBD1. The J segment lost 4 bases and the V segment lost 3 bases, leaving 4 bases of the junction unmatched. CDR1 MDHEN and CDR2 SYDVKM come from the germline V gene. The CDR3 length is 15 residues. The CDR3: CASSLGQGVLYGYTF. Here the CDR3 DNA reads TGTGCCAGCAGTTTGGGACAGGGGGTCCTCTATGGCTACACCTTC.

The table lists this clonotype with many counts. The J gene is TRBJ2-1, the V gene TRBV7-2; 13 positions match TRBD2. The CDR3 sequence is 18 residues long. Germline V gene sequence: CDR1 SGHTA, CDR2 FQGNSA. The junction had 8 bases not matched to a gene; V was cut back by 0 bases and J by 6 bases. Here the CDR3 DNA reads TGTGCCAGCAGCTTAGCTCCGGGACTAGCGGGACCGCGCAATGAGCAGTTCTTC. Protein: CASSLAPGLAGPRNEQFF.

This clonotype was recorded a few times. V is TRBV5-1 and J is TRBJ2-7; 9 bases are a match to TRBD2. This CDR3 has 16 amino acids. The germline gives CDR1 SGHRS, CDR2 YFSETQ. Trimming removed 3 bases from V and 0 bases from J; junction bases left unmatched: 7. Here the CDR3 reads CASSSRLAGLSYEQYF. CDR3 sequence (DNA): TGCGCCAGCAGCTCCCGGCTAGCGGGGCTCTCCTACGAGCAGTACTTC.

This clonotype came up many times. CDR3 residues: CSVESLAAPSLDTQYF. The CDR3 nucleotides read TGCAGCGTTGAAAGCCTTGCAGCCCCGAGTTTGGATACGCAGTATTTT. The V gene is TRBV29-1, the J gene TRBJ2-3; D not certain. CDR3 length equals 16 residues. Germline lookup yields CDR1 SQVTM and CDR2 ANQGSEA. Trimming left V 2 bases short and J 6 bases short, with 21 bases between.